This TCR beta chain appears in the sequencing data of a study of blood T cell repertoires in COVID-19. For the study at large: Samples of COVID-19 (acute and convalescent) were obtained from the United States, Italy and Spain. From T cells, B-cell-depleted T cells, or PBMCs came the material, which was cDNA or gDNA.

This clone has only one observation. How the authors handled the data: Reference gene primer amplification gave estimated nucleated cell counts. Data came from immunoSEQ multiplex PCR; TCRdb stores just in-frame clones and leaves some out. V and J calls and clone size follow that table, whereas D and trimming were derived from the DNA. In the table there are more than 250,000 clones, approximately 88% of which are singletons. The CDR3 covers 12 residues. The V and J ends lost 4 bases and 5 bases respectively, with 8 bases between them. CDR1 and CDR2 from the germline V gene are MGHDK and SYGVNS. The chain recombines TRBV25-1 with TRBJ1-1; D may be TRBD1 (6 bases). Sequencing was performed on peripheral blood. This sequence was found in a young man who had recovered from COVID-19. CDR3 loop: CASSADRTEAFF. The CDR3 DNA is TGTGCCAGCAGTGCGGACAGAACTGAAGCTTTCTTT.